One and the same sample provided the 20 T cell receptor beta chains below, sequenced in a study of T cell repertoires in cytomegalovirus infection. Their antigen targets remain unknown. TCRdb re-called the reads with MiXCR, one entry per CDR3 protein. The data hold 80,000 to 95,000 distinct CDR3 sequences, with 25% to 30% observed a single time. The input for sequencing was CD8+ T cells from cultured PBMCs, taken from culture after CMV antigen stimulation. Receptors were obtained from a human donor in good health (CMV status not recorded). Some clones in this sample may be carry-over from other donors' samples.

The chain combines TRBV27 with TRBJ2-7, with D possibly matching TRBD1 (6 bases). The CDR3 has 13 residues. Trimming stripped 3 bases from V and 7 bases from J, with 13 bases between. Germline loops: CDR1 MNHEY, CDR2 SMNVEV (reference sequence). The CDR3 DNA sequence: TGTGCCAGCAGTTTGCCTGGTAGGGGGGAGCAGTACTTC. As protein: CASSLPGRGEQYF.

This clonotype was seen at least ten times. CDR3 protein: CASSRQGAGQPQHF. In DNA form, the CDR3 reads TGTGCCAGCAGCCGACAGGGGGCTGGTCAGCCCCAGCATTTT. The V call is TRBV25-1, the J call TRBJ1-5; 10 bases align to TRBD1. J gave up 6 bases and V 6 bases, and 5 bases lay outside the gene matches. Germline V CDR1 and CDR2: MGHDK, SYGVNS. CDR3 length equals 14 residues. The full variable domain, its missing parts supplied by reference TRBV25-1 and TRBJ1-5, is EADIYQTPRYLVIGTGKKITLECSQTMGHDKMYWYQQDPGMELHLIHYSYGVNSTEKGDLSSESTVSRIRTEHFPLTLESARPSHTSQYLCASSRQGAGQPQHFGDGTRLSIL.

This clonotype was seen many times. The chain uses TRBV7-8 and TRBJ2-5, with 7 positions matching TRBD1. The germline CDR1 and CDR2 sequences are SGHVS and FQNEAQ. The CDR3 loop spans 14 amino acids. V was clipped by 5 bases and J by 5 bases; unmatched bases: 8. The CDR3 coding sequence is TGTGCCAGCAGCCCCACAGGGGTGCAGGAGACCCAGTACTTC. Encoded protein: CASSPTGVQETQYF.

This clonotype appeared many times. The chain joins TRBV7-8 to TRBJ2-1, with 10 bases matching TRBD2. V lost 5 bases and J lost 8; bases outside the gene matches: 9. Per the germline V gene, CDR1 is SGHVS and CDR2 is FQNEAQ. This CDR3 is built from 15 residues. CDR3 region: CASSPEVAGGYEQFF. CDR3 nucleotide sequence: TGTGCCAGCAGCCCCGAGGTAGCGGGGGGATATGAGCAGTTCTTC.

This clonotype came up many times. Here the CDR3 reads CASSTDTNTEAFF. In DNA form, the CDR3 reads TGTGCCAGCAGCACAGATACCAACACTGAAGCTTTCTTT. The chain couples TRBV6-1 to TRBJ1-1; D unresolved. Trimming removed 6 bases from V and 2 bases from J, with 10 bases in between. From germline, CDR1 is MNHNS and CDR2 SASEGT. CDR3 length equals 13 residues.

The V call is TRBV7-2, the J call TRBJ1-5; possibly TRBD1 for D (6 bases). The CDR3 runs to 16 residues. In germline, CDR1 is SGHTA, CDR2 FQGNSA. Trimming removed 4 bases at V and 5 bases at J, with 18 bases between. CDR3: CASSSGRTDSYQPQHF. DNA of the CDR3: TGTGCCAGCAGCTCAGGACGGACAGACTCCTATCAGCCCCAGCATTTT.

V gene TRBV12-3 or TRBV12-4 combines with J gene TRBJ2-5; no firm D call. Trimming pared 0 bases from V and 2 bases from J, leaving 7 bases between. The CDR3 length is 14 residues. The CDR3 loop reads CASSLAGNQETQYF. The DNA of the CDR3 is TGTGCCAGCAGTTTAGCGGGAAATCAAGAGACCCAGTACTTC.

This rearrangement joins TRBV7-9 to TRBJ2-1, with unresolved D. The CDR3 totals 14 residues. CDR1 is SEHNR, CDR2 FQNEAQ, per germline (reference sequence). V dropped 0 bases and J dropped 1 base, with 4 bases sitting between them. CDR3 sequence: CASSLAGSYNEQFF. In nucleotides, the CDR3 is TGTGCCAGCAGCTTAGCCGGTTCCTACAATGAGCAGTTCTTC.

This clonotype was observed many times. This chain uses TRBV11-2 with TRBJ1-4, with D hard to call. The germline V and J ends were trimmed by 0 bases and 1 base, with 6 bases remaining between them. Germline CDR1 SGHAT, CDR2 FQNNGV. This CDR3 region has 15 residues. This chain's CDR3 is CASSLDGQTNEKLFF. The DNA for the CDR3 is TGTGCCAGCAGCTTAGATGGGCAAACTAATGAAAAACTGTTTTTT.

This clonotype was seen a handful of times. The chain combines TRBV7-9 with TRBJ2-7; 10 bases agree with TRBD2. Looked up from germline, CDR1 is SEHNR and CDR2 is FQNEAQ (reference sequence). Losses at the gene ends were 5 bases for V and 6 bases for J; bases not matched to a gene: 4. CDR3 length: 13 amino acids. Here the CDR3 reads CASSRAGGREQYF. CDR3 DNA: TGTGCCAGCAGCCGAGCGGGGGGGCGCGAGCAGTACTTC.

This clonotype was seen at least ten times. This chain links TRBV25-1 with TRBJ2-5, with TRBD1 matching over 8 bases. The CDR3 sequence is 15 residues long. The V segment lost 6 bases and the J segment 5 bases; nucleotides outside the gene matches: 11. Germline CDR1 reads MGHDK; CDR2 reads SYGVNS. CDR3 nucleotides: TGTGCCAGCAGCCCGACAGGGGCAGCATGGGAGACCCAGTACTTC. It translates to CASSPTGAAWETQYF.

This chain connects TRBV5-5 to TRBJ2-1; 9 nucleotides agree with TRBD1. The V gene's germline CDR1 is SGHKS and CDR2 YYEKEE (reference sequence). V lost 3 bases, J lost 2 bases, and 3 bases stayed unmatched. The CDR3 has 15 amino acids. The CDR3 protein is CASSWDRDTYNEQFF. The CDR3 DNA reads TGTGCCAGCAGCTGGGACAGGGACACCTACAATGAGCAGTTCTTC.

This clonotype occurred a few times. This chain connects TRBV7-8 to TRBJ2-4, with D tentatively TRBD1 (6 bases). CDR3 length: 19 residues. CDR1 is SGHVS and CDR2 is FQNEAQ in the germline V gene. V was trimmed by 1 base and J by 0 bases, leaving 19 bases between them. The chain's CDR3 is CASSLGGWGHNLAKNIQYF. The CDR3 nucleotides read TGTGCCAGCAGCTTAGGAGGGTGGGGACACAACCTAGCCAAAAACATTCAGTACTTC.

In this sample, this clonotype turned up a few times. This rearrangement joins TRBV6-5 to TRBJ1-1; 8 bases match TRBD1. Germline lookup yields CDR1 MNHEY and CDR2 SVGAGI. Trimming at V came to 0 bases and at J to 1 base, leaving 4 bases not matched to a gene. This CDR3 has 16 residues. CDR3 DNA sequence: TGTGCCAGCAGTTACTCGCAGGGGGCATCGAACACTGAAGCTTTCTTT. This encodes CASSYSQGASNTEAFF.

Points on this clonotype: Because it lacks the conserved phenylalanine or tryptophan at the end, this CDR3 is likely a read error. The chain combines TRBV19 with TRBJ1-1; D might be TRBD1 (6 bases). This CDR3 is 14 amino acids long. V lost 5 bases and J lost 4, with 14 bases in between. The V gene's germline CDR1 is LNHDA and CDR2 SQIVND (reference sequence). CDR3 region: CASSGGHRATEAFY. The CDR3 nucleotides are TGTGCCAGTAGTGGAGGGCACAGGGCCACTGAAGCTTTCTAT.

In its sample, this clonotype was seen a few times. The genes are TRBV19 and TRBJ1-2; tentatively, D is TRBD1 (6 bases). Germline V gene sequence: CDR1 LNHDA, CDR2 SQIVND (reference sequence). The CDR3 extends over 13 amino acids. V shed 9 bases and J shed 5 bases, with 16 bases lying between them. The CDR3 DNA sequence: TGTGCCAGCATGACAGGCTTTGGGTATGGCTACACCTTC. Translated, it gives CASMTGFGYGYTF.

In its sample, this clonotype was seen a few times. The gene calls are TRBV7-2 and TRBJ2-1; 7 nucleotides align to TRBD2. CDR1 SGHTA and CDR2 FQGNSA come from the germline V gene. The CDR3 sequence is 15 residues long. V gave up 3 bases and J gave up 4 bases; unmatched junction bases: 6. CDR3 protein: CASSFGGGLYNEQFF. DNA for the CDR3: TGTGCCAGCAGCTTTGGGGGGGGGTTATACAATGAGCAGTTCTTC. The whole variable domain, remainder taken from reference TRBV7-2 and TRBJ2-1, is GAGVSQSPSNKVTEKGKDVELRCDPISGHTALYWYRQSLGQGLEFLIYFQGNSAPDKSGLPSDRFSAERTGGSVSTLTIQRTQQEDSAVYLCASSFGGGLYNEQFFGPGTRLTVL.

In its sample, this clonotype was seen a few times. This chain uses TRBV5-6 with TRBJ2-7; D call uncertain. Trimming stripped 6 bases from V and 5 bases from J, with 24 bases between. This CDR3 spans 16 amino acids. Germline values: CDR1 SGHDT, CDR2 YYEEEE. The CDR3 region has the DNA TGTGCCAGCACCCCCCTGCCAGGCCAAGAGGTCCACGAGCAGTACTTC. It is translated as CASTPLPGQEVHEQYF.

The V and J genes are TRBV27 and TRBJ1-5, with D perhaps TRBD1 (5 bases). Trimming shortened V by 6 bases and J by 2 bases, and 20 bases separated the two germline ends. Germline V lookup: CDR1 MNHEY, CDR2 SMNVEV (reference sequence). The CDR3 is 17 residues long. CDR3 DNA: TGTGCCAGCAGGGGGGGGGTCGGGGCTTGGGGCAATCAGCCCCAGCATTTT. Its protein is CASRGGVGAWGNQPQHF.

The genes are TRBV7-8 and TRBJ2-1; TRBD2 matches at 8 bases. The J segment lost 3 bases and the V segment lost 5 bases, leaving 12 bases of the junction unmatched. Germline CDR1 and CDR2: SGHVS and FQNEAQ. This CDR3 comprises 17 residues. The CDR3 loop reads CASSQRPAGGLYNEQFF. CDR3 nucleotides: TGTGCCAGCAGCCAAAGGCCCGCGGGGGGCCTCTACAATGAGCAGTTCTTC.